The 10 T cell receptor beta chains reported below all come from one sample, sequenced in a study of beta chain features in type 1 diabetes. General study points: Among patients with Type 1 diabetes, TCRB CDR3s were moderately but significantly shorter in every one of the four CD4+ subsets.

Their specific antigens are unknown. The investigators reverse transcribed all of the isolated RNA, so they sequenced expressed TCRB transcripts. Data came from immunoSEQ multiplex PCR; TCRdb stores just in-frame clones and leaves some out. The repertoire holds 500,000 to 800,000 clones, with around 12% as singletons. Material for sequencing was naive CD4+ T cells from blood. These receptors came from a man aged 30 to 39 with type 1 diabetes.

This chain links TRBV4-3 with TRBJ1-2, with no clear D. The V gene's germline CDR1 is LGHNA and CDR2 YSLEER. The CDR3 covers 15 residues. V gave up 3 bases and J gave up 4 bases, with 15 bases separating them. Written as DNA, the CDR3 is TGCGCCAGCAGCCAGTCGGAGGGCCCAACCTATGGCTACACCTTC. Translated, it gives CASSQSEGPTYGYTF.

There are a few counts of this clone. This chain links TRBV5-1 with TRBJ1-2; no reliable D call. Per the germline V gene, CDR1 is SGHRS and CDR2 is YFSETQ. The CDR3 sequence is 14 residues long. Trimming took 0 bases from V and 8 from J, leaving 14 bases between them. CDR3 sequence: CASSLERWGKGYTF. CDR3 bases: TGCGCCAGCAGCTTGGAACGGTGGGGAAAAGGCTACACCTTC. Drawing the rest from reference TRBV5-1 and TRBJ1-2, the complete variable domain is KAGVTQTPRYLIKTRGQQVTLSCSPISGHRSVSWYQQTPGQGLQFLFEYFSETQRNKGNFPGRFSGRQFSNSRSEMNVSTLELGDSALYLCASSLERWGKGYTFGSGTRLTVV.

In this sample, this clone turned up a few times. The V call is TRBV6-5, the J call TRBJ2-5; D gene uncertain. The ends were cut back, 5 bases at V and 4 bases at J, with 14 bases in the middle. This CDR3 region has 14 residues. Germline loops: CDR1 MNHEY, CDR2 SVGAGI. CDR3 coding DNA: TGTGCCAGCAGTCCTACTGGACGGCGAGAGACCCAGTACTTC. It is translated as CASSPTGRRETQYF.

This clone turned up a few times. This chain links TRBV9 with TRBJ2-3; possibly TRBD2 for D (6 bases). CDR1 is SGDLS and CDR2 is YYNGEE in the germline V gene. There are 16 residues in the CDR3. V was trimmed by 0 bases and J by 0 bases, leaving 11 bases between them. Here the CDR3 reads CASSVGVGTSTDTQYF. The CDR3 bases are TGTGCCAGCAGCGTAGGAGTTGGGACTAGCACAGATACGCAGTATTTT. Together with reference TRBV9 and TRBJ2-3, the CDR3 gives the full variable domain: DSGVTQTPKHLITATGQRVTLRCSPRSGDLSVYWYQQSLDQGLQFLIQYYNGEERAKGNILERFSAQQFPDLHSELNLSSLELGDSALYFCASSVGVGTSTDTQYFGPGTRLTVL.

The table lists this clone with a few counts. The chain uses TRBV5-1 and TRBJ2-3; 12 nucleotides agree with TRBD1. Germline CDR1 SGHRS, CDR2 YFSETQ. The V gene end was trimmed by 7 bases and the J gene end by 6 bases; junction bases not matched to a gene: 9. The CDR3 covers 15 residues. CDR3 sequence: CASRYRGQGADTQYF. CDR3 DNA sequence: TGCGCCAGCCGCTACAGGGGACAGGGGGCGGATACGCAGTATTTT.

This chain links TRBV7-2 with TRBJ2-5, with no clear D. V lost 4 bases, J lost 5 bases, and 5 bases lay in between. The CDR3 consists of 11 residues. Germline loops: CDR1 SGHTA, CDR2 FQGNSA. The CDR3 here is CASSSRETQYF. The DNA of the CDR3 is TGTGCCAGCAGCTCAAGGGAGACCCAGTACTTC.

The rearrangement links TRBV6-1 to TRBJ1-2, with D maybe TRBD1 (6 bases). V lost 6 bases and J lost 5, with 13 bases in between. The CDR3 loop spans 13 amino acids. The V gene's germline CDR1 is MNHNS and CDR2 SASEGT. The CDR3 reads CASSPTQGYGYTF. In DNA form, the CDR3 reads TGTGCCAGCAGCCCGACACAGGGATATGGCTACACCTTC.

This clone turned up a few times. The rearrangement joins TRBV6-6 to TRBJ1-1; D is possibly TRBD1 (5 bases). Germline values: CDR1 MNHNY, CDR2 SVGAGI (reference sequence). The CDR3 contains 15 residues. Trimming pared 2 bases from V and 1 base from J, leaving 11 bases between. The CDR3 nucleotides read TGTGCCAGCAGTTACGTAAAGGGGCAGAACACTGAAGCTTTCTTT. This translates into CASSYVKGQNTEAFF.

The genes are TRBV7-7 and TRBJ2-3; 7 bases agree with TRBD1. The CDR3 extends over 14 amino acids. CDR1 and CDR2 from the germline V gene are SSHAT and FNYEAQ (reference sequence). V shed 5 bases, J shed 2 bases, and the junction held 4 bases outside the gene matches. CDR3 sequence: CASSTGQTTDTQYF. DNA of the CDR3: TGTGCCAGCAGCACGGGACAGACCACAGATACGCAGTATTTT.

The chain joins TRBV6-5 to TRBJ2-1, with D possibly TRBD1 on 7 matching bases. Germline V gene sequence: CDR1 MNHEY, CDR2 SVGAGI. CDR3 length equals 16 residues. V was cut by 2 bases and J by 1 base, with 12 bases left in between. The chain's CDR3 is CASSYHRGGSYNEQFF. In DNA, the CDR3 is TGTGCCAGCAGTTACCACAGGGGAGGTTCCTACAATGAGCAGTTCTTC.